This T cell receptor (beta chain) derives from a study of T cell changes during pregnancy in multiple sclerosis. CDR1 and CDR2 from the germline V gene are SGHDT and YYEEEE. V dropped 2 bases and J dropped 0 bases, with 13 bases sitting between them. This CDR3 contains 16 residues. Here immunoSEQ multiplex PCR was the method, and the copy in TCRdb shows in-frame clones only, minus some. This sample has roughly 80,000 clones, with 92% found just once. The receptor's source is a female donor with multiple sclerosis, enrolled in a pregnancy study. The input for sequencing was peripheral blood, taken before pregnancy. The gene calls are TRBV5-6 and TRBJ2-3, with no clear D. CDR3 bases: TGTGCCAGCAGCTTAATCAGACTGAGGAGCACAGATACGCAGTATTTT. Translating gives CASSLIRLRSTDTQYF. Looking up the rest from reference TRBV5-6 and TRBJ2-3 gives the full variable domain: DAGVTQSPTHLIKTRGQQVTLRCSPKSGHDTVSWYQQALGQGPQFIFQYYEEEERQRGNFPDRFSGHQFPNYSSELNVNALLLGDSALYLCASSLIRLRSTDTQYFGPGTRLTVL.